This T cell receptor beta chain was recorded in a study of blood T cell repertoires in COVID-19. Study details: The samples span acute and convalescent COVID-19 from the United States, Italy and Spain. The analysed material was cDNA or gDNA that came from T cells, B-cell-depleted T cells, or PBMCs.

In the original processing: The authors estimated nucleated cell counts from reference gene primer amplification. The method was immunoSEQ multiplex PCR; TCRdb's version includes in-frame clones alone and lacks a portion of them. The V and J calls and the clone size are those of that table, but D and trimming were determined from the DNA. The data contain 150,000 to 200,000 clones, 89% of them singletons. Between the trimmed V and J ends, which lost 4 bases and 0 bases, there was a span of 7 bases. The germline V gene has CDR1 LNHDA and CDR2 SQIVND (reference sequence). This CDR3 is 14 amino acids long.

V and J are TRBV19 and TRBJ1-3; unclear D gene. Sequenced material: peripheral blood. The TCR comes from a man aged 18 to 30 who had recovered from COVID-19. CDR3: CASSKQLSGNTIYF. The CDR3 coding sequence is TGTGCCAGTAGTAAACAGCTCTCTGGAAACACCATATATTTT.